The 30 T cell receptor beta chains listed next were all sequenced from one sample in a study of blood T cell repertoires in COVID-19. Measured with immunoSEQ multiplex PCR; TCRdb has only the in-frame clones, and not every one. There are around 250,000 clones in the sample; about nine tenths occur only once, and 15% to 18% lies in the top ten. The sample was PBMCs or T cells enriched from blood (not recorded which). Every receptor here comes from a man between 18 and 29 years old who had recovered from COVID-19.

The chain is built from TRBV2 and TRBJ2-7, with a weak D call TRBD1 (7 bases). The V gene's germline CDR1 is SNHLY and CDR2 FYNNEI. Trimming pared 8 bases from V and 10 bases from J, leaving 18 bases between. The CDR3 is made up of 12 amino acids. CDR3 region: CASGDGQGGQYF. The CDR3 coding sequence is TGTGCCAGCGGCGATGGGCAGGGGGGCCAGTACTTC.

The chain uses TRBV28 and TRBJ1-2; TRBD1 aligns across 7 bases. V lost 2 bases, J lost 2 bases, and 5 bases stayed unmatched. The germline gives CDR1 MDHEN, CDR2 SYDVKM. The CDR3 extends over 15 amino acids. CDR3 residues: CASSLPPGQNYGYTF. As DNA, the CDR3 is TGTGCCAGCAGTTTACCACCGGGACAGAACTATGGCTACACCTTC.

V and J are TRBV5-6 and TRBJ1-2, with D hard to call. Germline V lookup: CDR1 SGHDT, CDR2 YYEEEE. Trimming took off 0 bases at V and 7 bases at J, with 16 bases between the two ends. The CDR3 is 15 residues long. The CDR3 protein is CASSLANEGRSGYTF. As DNA, the CDR3 is TGTGCCAGCAGCTTGGCCAACGAGGGCCGAAGTGGCTACACCTTC.

The chain links TRBV30 to TRBJ2-1; unclear D gene. V lost 3 bases to trimming and J lost 4 bases, with 7 bases between them. CDR3 length equals 12 residues. Germline CDR1 is GTSNPN and CDR2 is SVGIG (reference sequence). The CDR3: CAWSAVYNEQFF. The CDR3 DNA sequence: TGTGCCTGGAGCGCGGTTTACAATGAGCAGTTCTTC.

A word on this clone: At the DNA level, this CDR3 is encoded by other sequences in the same sample as well. This chain uses TRBV18 with TRBJ2-3, with D unresolved. The CDR3 runs to 13 residues. Trimming left V 2 bases short and J 0 bases short, with 3 bases between. Germline assignment: CDR1 KGHSH and CDR2 LQKENI. CDR3: CASSPSSTDTQYF. In nucleotides, the CDR3 is TGTGCCAGCTCACCAAGCAGCACAGATACGCAGTATTTT.

The chain joins TRBV3-1 (or the pseudogene TRBV3-2) to TRBJ2-5; possibly TRBD2 for D (5 bases). Trimming left V 5 bases short and J 2 bases short, with 9 bases between. Germline CDR1 is LGHDT and CDR2 is YNNKEL (reference sequence). The CDR3 sequence is 13 residues long. CDR3: CASSSSGQETQYF. CDR3 in DNA: TGTGCCAGCAGCTCGAGCGGACAAGAGACCCAGTACTTC.

The rearrangement uses TRBV27 and TRBJ1-1; 7 bases are shared with TRBD1. The CDR3 runs to 14 residues. CDR1 is MNHEY and CDR2 is SMNVEV in the germline V gene (reference sequence). V was pared by 6 bases and J by 2 bases, with 6 bases of the junction left unmatched. CDR3 loop: CASRSGQRNTEAFF. The CDR3 DNA follows: TGTGCCAGCAGATCGGGACAGAGAAACACTGAAGCTTTCTTT.

The chain couples TRBV5-4 to TRBJ1-2; TRBD1 matches 9 bases. Germline loops: CDR1 SGHNT, CDR2 YYREEE (reference sequence). The junction had 2 bases not matched to a gene; V was cut back by 4 bases and J by 4 bases. The CDR3 is 13 amino acids. The CDR3 loop is CASSGGQGYGYTF. The CDR3 DNA is TGTGCCAGCAGCGGGGGACAGGGCTATGGCTACACCTTC.

Only a few counts were recorded for this clone. This chain joins TRBV27 and TRBJ2-5; a possible D gene is TRBD1 (5 bases). Germline V gene sequence: CDR1 MNHEY, CDR2 SMNVEV (reference sequence). The V end lost 0 bases, the J end lost 2 bases, and 13 bases lay between the germline ends. The CDR3 has 16 residues. The CDR3 bases are TGTGCCAGCAGTTTATCGGAAGGGGCTGCTCAAGAGACCCAGTACTTC. Amino acids: CASSLSEGAAQETQYF.

V usage is TRBV10-1 and J usage is TRBJ2-1; 8 nucleotides align to TRBD2. Germline values: CDR1 WNHNN, CDR2 SYGVQD (reference sequence). J was trimmed by 6 bases and V by 9 bases; bases with no gene match: 19. This CDR3 spans 17 amino acids. CDR3 protein: CASSPAGVVTAPNEQFF. The DNA of the CDR3 is TGCGCCAGTTCCCCAGCGGGAGTCGTTACGGCTCCCAATGAGCAGTTCTTC.

The genes are TRBV6-1 and TRBJ1-2; D may be TRBD1 (5 bases). Trimming removed 1 base at V and 5 bases at J, with 17 bases between. The CDR3 is made up of 16 amino acids. Germline loops: CDR1 MNHNS, CDR2 SASEGT. In DNA, the CDR3 is TGTGCCAGCAGTGAAGGGTTAGGGGTCGGAGGGTATGGCTACACCTTC. Protein: CASSEGLGVGGYGYTF.

This sequence joins TRBV5-4 and TRBJ2-5; possible D gene TRBD1, 7 bases. Per the germline V gene, CDR1 is SGHNT and CDR2 is YYREEE (reference sequence). V was clipped by 2 bases and J by 7 bases, with 21 bases between them. This CDR3 comprises 16 residues. The CDR3 protein is CASSFGDRDSVRTQYF. The DNA for the CDR3 is TGTGCCAGCAGCTTCGGCGACAGGGACTCGGTTAGGACCCAGTACTTC.

This clone appeared once. The chain is built from TRBV28 and TRBJ2-1; 16 bases map to TRBD2. From germline, CDR1 is MDHEN and CDR2 SYDVKM. J gave up 12 bases and V 4 bases, and 6 bases lay outside the gene matches. This CDR3 is built from 15 residues. The CDR3 DNA reads as TGTGCCAGCAGTTCCCCCGGGACTAGCGGGAGGGTGCAGTTCTTC. This sequence encodes CASSSPGTSGRVQFF.

The CDR3 loop reads CASSPSGGPTDTQYF. Here the CDR3 DNA reads TGTGCCAGCAGTCCATCGGGAGGGCCGACAGATACGCAGTATTTT. The chain employs TRBV6-2 or TRBV6-3 and TRBJ2-3; 8 bases line up with TRBD2. Trimming took 5 bases from V and 3 from J; bases not matched to a gene: 7. CDR1 and CDR2 from the germline V gene are MNHEY and SVGEGT. The CDR3 spans 15 residues.

V usage is TRBV3-1 (or the pseudogene TRBV3-2) and J usage is TRBJ1-1, with D perhaps matching TRBD1 (5 bases). The CDR3 has 15 residues. Looked up from germline, CDR1 is LGHDT and CDR2 is YNNKEL (reference sequence). V was pared by 1 base and J by 4 bases, with 13 bases between. The CDR3 DNA reads TGTGCCAGCAGCCAAGTTGGCAGGGCGACCACTGAAGCTTTCTTT. Protein sequence: CASSQVGRATTEAFF.

The chain uses TRBV7-9 and TRBJ1-4; D might be TRBD1 (5 bases). V was shortened by 3 bases and J by 7 bases, with 12 bases between the two germline ends. Germline V lookup: CDR1 SEHNR, CDR2 FQNEAQ (reference sequence). This CDR3 contains 14 residues. The chain's CDR3 is CASSLSGGGEKLFF. CDR3 in DNA: TGTGCCAGCAGCTTGTCTGGGGGAGGTGAAAAACTGTTTTTT. The variable domain in full, completed from reference TRBV7-9 and TRBJ1-4, reads DTGVSQNPRHKITKRGQNVTFRCDPISEHNRLYWYRQTLGQGPEFLTYFQNEAQLEKSRLLSDRFSAERPKGSFSTLEIQRTEQGDSAMYLCASSLSGGGEKLFFGSGTQLSVL.

The chain has TRBV10-1 and TRBJ1-2; 7 nucleotides agree with TRBD1. CDR1 WNHNN and CDR2 SYGVQD come from the germline V gene (reference sequence). V was clipped by 3 bases and J by 3 bases; unmatched bases: 10. The CDR3 length is 16 residues. The CDR3 DNA is TGCGCCAGCAGTGAATGGACGACAGGGCAGTACTATGGCTACACCTTC. Its translation is CASSEWTTGQYYGYTF.

The rearrangement links TRBV5-1 to TRBJ2-1; 9 bases are a match to TRBD2. Germline V gives CDR1 SGHRS, CDR2 YFSETQ. The CDR3 consists of 20 residues. Germline trimming cut 5 bases from V and 0 bases from J; bases unmatched to any gene: 18. CDR3 amino acids: CASRDLLRASGEFSYNEQFF. The DNA for the CDR3 is TGCGCCAGCAGGGATCTTTTGAGGGCTAGCGGGGAATTCTCCTACAATGAGCAGTTCTTC.

The chain is built from TRBV4-1 and TRBJ2-4, with no clear D. The CDR3 loop spans 16 amino acids. From germline, CDR1 is MGHRA and CDR2 YSYEKL. Trimming removed 0 bases from V and 0 bases from J, with 9 bases in between. CDR3 in DNA: TGCGCCAGCAGCCAAGATAAAAGACTAGCCAAAAACATTCAGTACTTC. Translation gives CASSQDKRLAKNIQYF.

For this clone: Other nucleotide sequences in the sample specify the same CDR3. This chain links TRBV5-1 with TRBJ2-1; TRBD2 agrees at 8 bases. CDR3 length: 15 residues. Germline lookup yields CDR1 SGHRS and CDR2 YFSETQ. V gave up 4 bases and J gave up 0 bases; unmatched junction bases: 3. The DNA of the CDR3 is TGCGCCAGCAGCCTAGGGACTAGCTCCTACAATGAGCAGTTCTTC. It codes for CASSLGTSSYNEQFF.

V usage is TRBV5-1 and J usage is TRBJ1-2; D not certain. Germline CDR1 SGHRS, CDR2 YFSETQ. This CDR3 has 15 amino acids. V shed 2 bases and J shed 6 bases, with 17 bases lying between them. CDR3 bases: TGCGCCAGCAGCTTTTTTCCGTCGGGGAGAGATGGCTACACCTTC. This translates into CASSFFPSGRDGYTF. The full variable domain, completed using reference TRBV5-1 and TRBJ1-2, is KAGVTQTPRYLIKTRGQQVTLSCSPISGHRSVSWYQQTPGQGLQFLFEYFSETQRNKGNFPGRFSGRQFSNSRSEMNVSTLELGDSALYLCASSFFPSGRDGYTFGSGTRLTVV.

V usage is TRBV5-4 and J usage is TRBJ2-1; 10 bases align to TRBD2. The V gene end was trimmed by 5 bases and the J gene end by 4 bases; junction bases not matched to a gene: 6. In germline, CDR1 is SGHNT, CDR2 YYREEE (reference sequence). There are 15 residues in the CDR3. This CDR3 reads CASRQGLAFYNEQFF. DNA for the CDR3: TGTGCCAGCAGACAGGGACTAGCGTTTTACAATGAGCAGTTCTTC.

The chain uses TRBV11-2 and TRBJ2-1; tentatively, D is TRBD2 (5 bases). Germline V gene data show CDR1 as SGHAT and CDR2 as FQNNGV. Trimming shortened V by 7 bases and J by 2 bases, and 18 bases separated the two germline ends. CDR3 length: 16 residues. The CDR3 DNA is TGTGCCAGCACCGACCCGGGGAGACGCACCTACAATGAGCAGTTCTTC. It encodes CASTDPGRRTYNEQFF.

The rearrangement joins TRBV6-5 to TRBJ2-3; possibly TRBD2 for D (5 bases). CDR3 size: 14 residues. Between the trimmed V and J ends, which lost 2 bases and 4 bases, there was a span of 10 bases. From germline, CDR1 is MNHEY and CDR2 SVGAGI. CDR3: CASSYRLASDTQYF. The CDR3 region has the DNA TGTGCCAGCAGTTACCGGCTAGCATCAGATACGCAGTATTTT.

The chain recombines TRBV12-3 or TRBV12-4 with TRBJ2-5, with 7 bases lining up with TRBD1. The ends lost 5 bases at V and 3 bases at J; junction bases unmatched: 3. The CDR3 length is 13 residues. CDR3 amino acids: CASSRGQEETQYF. The CDR3 DNA sequence: TGTGCCAGCAGTAGAGGACAGGAAGAGACCCAGTACTTC.

CDR3 in DNA: TGTGCCAGCAGCAAAGGCAGGGAGGATGGCGGGGAGCTGTTTTTT. Amino acid sequence: CASSKGREDGGELFF. The rearrangement joins TRBV7-9 to TRBJ2-2; perhaps TRBD2 as D (6 bases). Germline loops: CDR1 SEHNR, CDR2 FQNEAQ (reference sequence). V lost 5 bases and J 7 bases, leaving 17 bases between the germline ends. The CDR3 is 15 residues long. Filled out from reference TRBV7-9 and TRBJ2-2, the complete variable domain reads DTGVSQNPRHKITKRGQNVTFRCDPISEHNRLYWYRQTLGQGPEFLTYFQNEAQLEKSRLLSDRFSAERPKGSFSTLEIQRTEQGDSAMYLCASSKGREDGGELFFGEGSRLTVL.

This sequence joins TRBV6-5 and TRBJ2-1, with D possibly matching TRBD1 (6 bases). Between the trimmed V and J ends, which lost 6 bases and 8 bases, there was a span of 14 bases. The length of the CDR3 is 13 residues. CDR1 and CDR2 from the germline V gene are MNHEY and SVGAGI. The CDR3 region has the DNA TGTGCCAGCAGGGGGGCAGGCCCCGATGAGCAGTTCTTC. It yields the protein CASRGAGPDEQFF.

This clone was observed a handful of times. V and J are TRBV2 and TRBJ1-5; 8 positions agree with TRBD1. This CDR3 has 14 residues. The germline gives CDR1 SNHLY, CDR2 FYNNEI. Losses at the gene ends were 4 bases for V and 4 bases for J; bases not matched to a gene: 3. The CDR3 region has the DNA TGTGCCAGCAGTGGTAGACAGGGGAATCAGCCCCAGCATTTT. Amino acid sequence: CASSGRQGNQPQHF.

The chain is built from TRBV28 and TRBJ2-7; possible D gene TRBD1, 7 bases. CDR1 is MDHEN and CDR2 is SYDVKM in the germline V gene. The CDR3 is 13 amino acids. With 8 bases removed from V and 2 bases from J, the gap between germline ends came to 13 bases. The CDR3 here is CASRGTVAYEQYF. The CDR3 bases are TGTGCCAGCCGCGGGACAGTCGCCTACGAGCAGTACTTC.

This chain uses TRBV19 with TRBJ1-5, with 10 bases aligning to TRBD1. Trimming cost V 0 bases and J 10 bases; bases outside gene matches: 18. Germline CDR1 reads LNHDA; CDR2 reads SQIVND (reference sequence). The CDR3 contains 19 residues. Written as DNA, the CDR3 is TGTGCCAGTAGTATAGAATTCGGGACAGGGGAGCGGAGAGGCCGTCCCCAGCATTTT. This translates into CASSIEFGTGERRGRPQHF.